This note documents a single T cell receptor beta chain sequence. This CDR3 contains 18 residues. The germline CDR1 and CDR2 sequences are SGHVS and FQNEAQ. With V trimmed by 5 bases and J by 8 bases, 18 bases remained unmatched. The data belong to a study of T-cell reconstitution after alpha-beta-depleted transplantation in children. The TCRbeta library incorporated unique molecular identifiers. TCRdb itself ran the PCR reads through MiXCR, one entry per CDR3 protein. Of about 610,000 distinct CDR3 sequences listed, more than 9% are singletons. Sequencing used PBMCs from the stem cell graft donor, obtained from the stem cell graft. The sequence was obtained from a human donor who donated a stem cell graft to a child with acute myeloid leukemia. The genes are TRBV7-8 and TRBJ2-1; 10 positions match TRBD2. The CDR3 loop is CASSPGTVLLAGRDEQFF. The CDR3 DNA sequence: TGTGCCAGCAGCCCGGGGACAGTATTACTAGCGGGACGGGATGAGCAGTTCTTC.